Below, 30 T cell receptor beta chains from the same sample are listed, as sequenced in a study of blood T cells in healthy people across ages. Using a J-beta primer mix together with a sample-barcoded 5' primer, a second PCR was run for roughly 7 to 11 cycles. TCRdb re-called the 5' RACE reads through MiXCR, storing one row per CDR3 protein. Of hundreds of thousands of distinct CDR3 sequences detected, roughly 30% appear once; the ten largest clones hold just over 15%. Specimen: blood. Receptor source: a woman aged 80 or older in good health.

This clonotype was detected only a few times. The chain couples TRBV9 to TRBJ2-2, with D possibly being TRBD1 or TRBD2 (6 bases each). V shed 1 base and J shed 5 bases, with 12 bases lying between them. This CDR3 region has 15 residues. Germline CDR1 and CDR2: SGDLS and YYNGEE. CDR3 nucleotide sequence: TGTGCCAGCAGCGTACGAGGGGGGCGGACCGGGGAGCTGTTTTTT. Its protein product is CASSVRGGRTGELFF.

The gene calls are TRBV28 and TRBJ1-2, with no clear D. Trimming pared 2 bases from V and 3 bases from J, leaving 13 bases between. This CDR3 contains 15 residues. The V gene's germline CDR1 is MDHEN and CDR2 SYDVKM. In DNA form, the CDR3 reads TGTGCCAGCAGTTTAATGTCTGAGACGTACTATGGCTACACCTTC. Translating gives CASSLMSETYYGYTF.

The chain uses TRBV14 and TRBJ2-1; 14 bases align to TRBD2. The CDR3 is made up of 16 amino acids. V shed 5 bases, J shed 6 bases, and the junction held 6 bases outside the gene matches. Germline CDR1 and CDR2: SGHDN and FVKESK. The CDR3 DNA reads as TGTGCCAGCAGCGCGCGACTAGCGGGAGGGCGCAATGAGCAGTTCTTC. It specifies CASSARLAGGRNEQFF.

This clonotype was recorded many times. This chain uses TRBV20-1 with TRBJ1-1; unclear D gene. Trimming removed 3 bases from V and 0 bases from J, with 8 bases in between. The CDR3 consists of 13 residues. Germline CDR1 and CDR2: DFQATT and SNEGSKA (reference sequence). The CDR3 DNA reads as TGCAGTGCTAGGGGCAGCTTGAACACTGAAGCTTTCTTT. This translates into CSARGSLNTEAFF.

In its sample, this clonotype was seen many times. The DNA for the CDR3 is TGTGCCAGCAGCTTTACGGCAGGGGGCTTTGAAGCTTTCTTT. It translates to CASSFTAGGFEAFF. The V call is TRBV7-2, the J call TRBJ1-1, with 8 bases fitting TRBD1. CDR1 is SGHTA and CDR2 is FQGNSA in the germline V gene. The CDR3 extends over 14 amino acids. Trimming removed 3 bases from V and 7 bases from J; junction bases left unmatched: 7. The whole variable domain, filled in from reference TRBV7-2 and TRBJ1-1, reads GAGVSQSPSNKVTEKGKDVELRCDPISGHTALYWYRQSLGQGLEFLIYFQGNSAPDKSGLPSDRFSAERTGGSVSTLTIQRTQQEDSAVYLCASSFTAGGFEAFFGQGTRLTVV.

In its sample, this clonotype was seen many times. The chain uses TRBV5-1 and TRBJ2-7; D not resolved. Germline-derived CDR1 and CDR2 are SGHRS and YFSETQ. This CDR3 spans 13 amino acids. Between the trimmed V and J ends, which lost 1 base and 3 bases, there was a span of 8 bases. The CDR3 protein is CASSLTVNYEQYF. CDR3 DNA sequence: TGCGCCAGCAGCTTGACAGTCAACTACGAGCAGTACTTC.

This clonotype appeared many times. This rearrangement joins TRBV18 to TRBJ2-4, with a weak D call TRBD1 (6 bases). This CDR3 region has 14 residues. Per the germline V gene, CDR1 is KGHSH and CDR2 is LQKENI. The V and J ends lost 6 bases and 4 bases respectively, with 13 bases between them. The CDR3 DNA reads as TGTGCCAGCTCCGCCGGGACACCTAAAAACATTCAGTACTTC. This codes for CASSAGTPKNIQYF.

In this sample, this clonotype turned up many times. The chain is built from TRBV7-8 and TRBJ2-7; 9 bases align to TRBD2. V was pared by 5 bases and J by 4 bases, with 18 bases of the junction left unmatched. Germline CDR1 is SGHVS and CDR2 is FQNEAQ. This CDR3 comprises 18 residues. CDR3 sequence reads: CASSNLAGAFWGEYEQYF. The DNA of the CDR3 is TGTGCCAGCAGCAACTTAGCGGGGGCCTTCTGGGGGGAGTACGAGCAGTACTTC.

This clonotype was seen at least ten times. This sequence joins TRBV7-7 and TRBJ2-5; D perhaps matches TRBD1 (6 bases). The CDR3 loop spans 14 amino acids. Deletions cut 5 bases from V and 1 base from J, with 11 bases between. The germline gives CDR1 SSHAT, CDR2 FNYEAQ (reference sequence). The CDR3 DNA is TGTGCCAGCAGCCTGCCGGACAGCCAAGAGACCCAGTACTTC. This codes for CASSLPDSQETQYF.

This clonotype was observed at least ten times. The V gene is TRBV7-9, the J gene TRBJ2-7; a weak D match, TRBD2 (5 bases). Germline CDR1 and CDR2: SEHNR and FQNEAQ (reference sequence). The CDR3 has 12 amino acids. V lost 3 bases, J lost 5 bases, and 8 bases lay in between. The CDR3 region has the DNA TGTGCCAGCAGCTTTGACTACAACGAGCAGTACTTC. Its protein is CASSFDYNEQYF.

This clonotype was observed at least ten times. A much larger clone differs from this one at a single base, so this may be a read error. This chain links TRBV20-1 with TRBJ2-7; TRBD2 matches 13 bases. V dropped 5 bases and J dropped 7; count of bases not matched to a gene: 8. From germline, CDR1 is DFQATT and CDR2 SNEGSKA (reference sequence). The CDR3 is 14 amino acids. CDR3 nucleotide sequence: TGCAGTGCTTCAACTAGCGGGGGGGCCAGGGAGCAGTACTTC. Translated, it gives CSASTSGGAREQYF.

This sequence joins TRBV16 and TRBJ2-1; 7 bases are shared with TRBD1. The V gene end was trimmed by 4 bases and the J gene end by 11 bases; junction bases not matched to a gene: 14. The CDR3 length is 15 residues. Germline assignment: CDR1 KGHSY and CDR2 FQNENV. The DNA for the CDR3 is TGTGCCAGCAGCCGAGGAGTGAGAACAGGGGAGAAGCAGTTCTTC. As protein: CASSRGVRTGEKQFF.

This clonotype was counted ten times or more. The V call is TRBV3-1, the J call TRBJ1-2; D gene unclear. The germline CDR1 and CDR2 sequences are LGHDT and YNNKEL (reference sequence). The V and J ends lost 0 bases and 7 bases respectively, with 12 bases between them. The CDR3 contains 14 residues. The CDR3 DNA follows: TGTGCCAGCAGCCAAGATTCCCCTACCAGTGGCTACACCTTC. Translating gives CASSQDSPTSGYTF.

This clonotype has at least ten counts. This chain links TRBV12-3 or TRBV12-4 with TRBJ1-1, with unresolved D. This CDR3 region has 14 residues. Deletions cut 4 bases from V and 0 bases from J, with 9 bases between. The CDR3 sequence is CASSSHLMNTEAFF. CDR3 DNA sequence: TGTGCCAGCAGTTCCCACCTCATGAACACTGAAGCTTTCTTT.

This chain uses TRBV6-1 with TRBJ2-2; 9 nucleotides align to TRBD2. Germline CDR1 and CDR2: MNHNS and SASEGT. The CDR3 extends over 14 amino acids. Trimming took 6 bases from V and 5 from J; bases not matched to a gene: 4. This CDR3 reads CASRASGVTGELFF. In nucleotides, the CDR3 is TGTGCCAGCAGGGCTAGCGGGGTTACCGGGGAGCTGTTTTTT.

Note on this clonotype: A much larger clone is a single base away; this may be a read error. CDR3 sequence: CASRRGGPGYEQYF. CDR3 in DNA: TGTGCCAGCAGGCGGGGAGGGCCCGGCTACGAGCAGTACTTC. The chain uses TRBV6-5 and TRBJ2-4, with 7 positions matching TRBD2. The J call is uncertain, as TRBJ2-7 better fits the DNA end. Germline V gene data show CDR1 as MNHEY and CDR2 as SVGAGI. This CDR3 region has 14 residues.

In this sample, this clonotype turned up many times. The V and J genes are TRBV11-2 and TRBJ1-1, with TRBD1 identical over 9 bases. V trimming: 5 bases; J trimming: 5 bases; junction bases outside the gene matches: 12. Germline lookup yields CDR1 SGHAT and CDR2 FQNNGV. The CDR3 has 16 residues. The DNA of the CDR3 is TGTGCCAGCAGCGGACCTTCGGGACAGGGCAATACTGAAGCTTTCTTT. It translates to CASSGPSGQGNTEAFF.

This clonotype was seen at least ten times. CDR3 in amino acids: CSALSLVIADTQYF. The CDR3 DNA sequence: TGCAGTGCTTTATCACTAGTCATCGCAGATACGCAGTATTTT. The rearrangement links TRBV20-1 to TRBJ2-3, with D tentatively TRBD2 (5 bases). The CDR3 runs 14 residues. Germline-derived CDR1 and CDR2 are DFQATT and SNEGSKA (reference sequence). V lost 5 bases, J lost 4 bases, and 16 bases lay in between.

This clonotype was counted ten times or more. V gene TRBV7-8 combines with J gene TRBJ2-7; TRBD1 matches 8 bases. J was trimmed by 5 bases and V by 2 bases; bases with no gene match: 14. Germline CDR1 reads SGHVS; CDR2 reads FQNEAQ. This CDR3 contains 17 residues. CDR3 sequence reads: CASSLYLRQGAPNEQYF. CDR3 DNA: TGTGCCAGCAGCTTATATTTGAGGCAGGGGGCCCCTAACGAGCAGTACTTC.

Regarding this clonotype: This clone may be a read error of a much larger clone one base away. V usage is TRBV20-1 and J usage is TRBJ2-7; D is tentatively TRBD1 or TRBD2 (5 bases each). In germline, CDR1 is DFQATT, CDR2 SNEGSKA (reference sequence). The CDR3 is 12 amino acids. V was clipped by 3 bases and J by 7 bases, with 13 bases between them. The CDR3 sequence is CSASGVDNEQYF. The CDR3 DNA follows: TGCAGTGCTAGCGGGGTGGACAATGAGCAGTACTTC.

The V and J genes are TRBV20-1 and TRBJ2-3; possibly TRBD1 or TRBD2 for D (5 bases each). The CDR3 has 15 residues. Trimming shortened V by 4 bases and J by 6 bases, and 20 bases separated the two germline ends. CDR1 and CDR2 (germline): DFQATT, SNEGSKA (reference sequence). The CDR3 DNA sequence: TGCAGTGCTAAGGCAGGGAGTATTGATTCGGATACGCAGTATTTT. It codes for CSAKAGSIDSDTQYF.

This clonotype was counted at least ten times. The chain couples TRBV3-1 to TRBJ2-5, with 14 nucleotides matching TRBD2. V lost 4 bases to trimming and J lost 4 bases; unmatched junction nucleotides: 14. Per the germline V gene, CDR1 is LGHDT and CDR2 is YNNKEL (reference sequence). The CDR3 length is 19 residues. CDR3 region: CASSRPPSGTSGGGETQYF. The DNA for the CDR3 is TGTGCCAGCAGCCGACCACCCAGCGGGACTAGCGGGGGCGGAGAGACCCAGTACTTC.

Turning to this clonotype: This may arise from a read error, as a much more abundant clone is one base away. This chain links TRBV20-1 with TRBJ2-5; D is undetermined. The J call may be faulty, since TRBJ2-1 better matches the DNA end. The CDR3 covers 14 residues. Looked up from germline, CDR1 is DFQATT and CDR2 is SNEGSKA (reference sequence). CDR3 sequence reads: CSARGNGFQETQFF. The CDR3 DNA follows: TGCAGTGCTAGGGGAAACGGCTTCCAAGAGACCCAGTTCTTC.

This chain joins TRBV6-1 and TRBJ1-2, with TRBD1 as a possible D gene (6 bases). Between the trimmed V and J ends, which lost 5 bases and 6 bases, there was a span of 19 bases. The CDR3 is made up of 15 amino acids. Germline loops: CDR1 MNHNS, CDR2 SASEGT. CDR3 DNA: TGTGCCAGCAGTAAATCTACAGGGTTAGGGGATGGCTACACCTTC. This gives the protein CASSKSTGLGDGYTF.

With regard to this clonotype: One base away lies a much larger clone, so this may be a sequencing read error. The chain carries TRBV6-2 or TRBV6-3 and TRBJ2-3; TRBD2 agrees at 7 bases. Germline V gene lookup returns CDR1 MNHEY and CDR2 SVGEGT. This CDR3 comprises 15 residues. This chain's CDR3 is CASSSTSVSTGTQYF. CDR3 nucleotides: TGTGCCAGCAGTTCCACTAGCGTAAGCACAGGTACGCAGTATTTT.

At least ten counts were recorded for this clonotype. In nucleotides, the CDR3 is TGCGCCAGCAGCCCCTGGGAGCGGGGGACTCAAAACATTCAGTACTTC. It is translated as CASSPWERGTQNIQYF. The chain has TRBV5-1 and TRBJ2-4; 8 bases agree with TRBD2. Trimming cost V 4 bases and J 5 bases; bases outside gene matches: 11. CDR3 length equals 16 residues. The germline V gene has CDR1 SGHRS and CDR2 YFSETQ.

This clonotype has a handful of counts. The CDR3 nucleotides are TGTGCCAGCAGCGACGGGGGACAAAGCAATCAGCCCCAGCATTTT. This encodes CASSDGGQSNQPQHF. J is TRBJ1-5 and V is TRBV2, with TRBD1 as a possible D gene (6 bases). Germline CDR1 is SNHLY and CDR2 is FYNNEI. The ends were cut back, 6 bases at V and 1 base at J, with 13 bases in the middle. There are 15 residues in the CDR3.

At least ten counts were recorded for this clonotype. Here the CDR3 reads CSVDNGGEQFF. In nucleotides, the CDR3 is TGCAGCGTTGATAACGGAGGGGAGCAGTTCTTC. This chain joins TRBV29-1 and TRBJ2-1; a weak D match, TRBD2 (6 bases). The V and J ends lost 3 bases and 10 bases respectively, with 10 bases between them. The germline V gene has CDR1 SQVTM and CDR2 ANQGSEA. This CDR3 has 11 amino acids.

This clonotype was seen many times. The chain joins TRBV5-1 to TRBJ2-7, with D possibly matching TRBD2 (6 bases). Germline assignment: CDR1 SGHRS and CDR2 YFSETQ. The length of the CDR3 is 14 residues. Trimming removed 4 bases at V and 2 bases at J, with 13 bases between. Here the CDR3 reads CASSAGLTTYEQYF. The CDR3 DNA reads TGCGCCAGCAGCGCGGGACTTACTACCTACGAGCAGTACTTC.

This chain uses TRBV5-1 with TRBJ1-4; the D is unclear. CDR1 SGHRS and CDR2 YFSETQ come from the germline V gene. There are 15 residues in the CDR3. The germline V and J ends were trimmed by 0 bases and 5 bases, with 11 bases remaining between them. CDR3 bases: TGCGCCAGCAGCTTGGATGGGATGAAGAATGAAAAACTGTTTTTT. This sequence encodes CASSLDGMKNEKLFF.